A single T cell receptor beta chain is shown here with its context. Authors' data handling: Amplification of reference gene primers provided the estimated nucleated cell counts. Repertoires were generated with immunoSEQ multiplex PCR, while TCRdb's copy carries only in-frame clones and drops some. Clone size and V and J calls were adopted from that table, with D and trimming inferred from the DNA. Among 180,000 or so clones listed, around 87% were seen once. This sample is drawn from a study of blood T cell repertoires in COVID-19. Overall study context: Acute and convalescent COVID-19 samples came from the United States, Italy and Spain. T cells, B-cell-depleted T cells, or PBMCs provided the cDNA or gDNA that served as material.

The sample was peripheral blood. The clonotype originates from a man in his late teens or twenties with acute or convalescent COVID-19.

The CDR3 nucleotides are TGTGCCAGCAGCCAAGATTGGACAGGGCTCGGCTACACCTTC. It codes for CASSQDWTGLGYTF. The chain couples TRBV14 to TRBJ1-2, with 8 bases identical to TRBD1. J was trimmed by 8 bases and V by 0 bases; bases with no gene match: 5. From germline, CDR1 is SGHDN and CDR2 FVKESK. CDR3 length equals 14 residues.